The 6 T cell receptor beta chains listed next were all sequenced from one sample in a study of OX40 agonist ivuxolimab in advanced cancers. The protocol was immunoSEQ multiplex PCR, while the TCRdb copy is restricted to in-frame clones and leaves out a portion. The sample consists of about 54,000 clones, around 93% of them appearing once. The sample here was CD4+ or CD8+ T cells sorted from blood, taken in a trial of the OX40 agonist ivuxolimab. These receptors all come from an adult with an advanced solid tumor such as melanoma, head and neck, liver or kidney cancer.

V is TRBV9 and J is TRBJ2-2, with a weak D call TRBD1 (6 bases). CDR1 SGDLS and CDR2 YYNGEE come from the germline V gene. Trimming pared 6 bases from V and 4 bases from J, leaving 10 bases between. This CDR3 comprises 13 residues. DNA of the CDR3: TGTGCCAGCACACAGGGACCCACCGGGGAGCTGTTTTTT. The encoded protein is CASTQGPTGELFF.

This rearrangement joins TRBV7-6 to TRBJ1-1; no clear D. Germline CDR1 reads SGHVS; CDR2 reads FNYEAQ. The CDR3 covers 10 residues. V lost 8 bases and J 7 bases, leaving 8 bases between the germline ends. The CDR3 nucleotides read TGTGCCAGCTCATTCGTTGAAGCTTTCTTT. Protein sequence: CASSFVEAFF.

V usage is TRBV6-5 and J usage is TRBJ2-1, with 7 nucleotides matching TRBD1. Germline assignment: CDR1 MNHEY and CDR2 SVGAGI. Unmatched junction bases numbered 5, after V lost 6 bases and J lost 0 bases. The CDR3 sequence is 15 residues long. CDR3 in amino acids: CASSSRQGSYNEQFF. CDR3 DNA: TGTGCCAGCAGCTCCCGACAGGGCTCCTACAATGAGCAGTTCTTC.

The V and J genes are TRBV5-5 and TRBJ1-1; D may be TRBD1 (5 bases). V was shortened by 0 bases and J by 4 bases, with 13 bases between the two germline ends. This CDR3 is built from 15 residues. Looked up from germline, CDR1 is SGHKS and CDR2 is YYEKEE (reference sequence). The CDR3 region is CASSLVAGAGTEAFF. The CDR3 DNA sequence: TGTGCCAGCAGCTTGGTAGCCGGGGCTGGCACTGAAGCTTTCTTT. Using reference TRBV5-5 and TRBJ1-1 for the parts outside the CDR3, the full variable domain is DAGVTQSPTHLIKTRGQQVTLRCSPISGHKSVSWYQQVLGQGPQFIFQYYEKEERGRGNFPDRFSARQFPNYSSELNVNALLLGDSALYLCASSLVAGAGTEAFFGQGTRLTVV.

This clone was counted once. The rearrangement joins TRBV27 to TRBJ2-4; TRBD1 is a possible D gene (5 bases). The CDR3 consists of 15 residues. Germline V gene data show CDR1 as MNHEY and CDR2 as SMNVEV (reference sequence). Trimming left V 3 bases short and J 4 bases short, with 13 bases between. CDR3 in amino acids: CASSLVGREKNIQYF. CDR3 nucleotides: TGTGCCAGCAGTTTGGTTGGCAGGGAAAAAAACATTCAGTACTTC.

Concerning this clone: The sample carries other DNA sequences with the same CDR3. The chain couples TRBV28 to TRBJ2-3; TRBD2 aligns across 14 bases. The CDR3 consists of 15 residues. J was trimmed by 3 bases and V by 6 bases; bases with no gene match: 2. Looked up from germline, CDR1 is MDHEN and CDR2 is SYDVKM. CDR3 coding DNA: TGTGCCAGCAGACGACTAGCGGGAGGGACAGATACGCAGTATTTT. Residues: CASRRLAGGTDTQYF.